These 2 T cell receptor beta chains came from one sample sequenced in a study of human T cells and chemical hapten exposure. The sample's time point: patch test 3, about 24 weeks after DPC sensitization. Stated treatment: therapeutic diphenylcyclopropenone sensitization with weekly scalp DPC. TCRdb used MiXCR to reprocess the RACE reads, holding one entry per CDR3 protein. The sample holds 120,000 or so distinct CDR3 sequences; approximately 10% are singletons and the top ten take around 2.2%. The material sequenced was whole blood, taken in connection with sensitization to the hapten diphenylcyclopropenone (DPC). The receptors were gathered from a woman aged 50 to 60 with alopecia areata. Some clones in this sample may be carry-over from other donors' samples.

This clonotype was found a few times. V is TRBV30 and J is TRBJ2-6; tentative D call: TRBD1 (5 bases). The germline V gene has CDR1 GTSNPN and CDR2 SVGIG (reference sequence). The length of the CDR3 is 17 residues. V lost 7 bases, J lost 0 bases, and 19 bases lay in between. CDR3 in DNA: TGTGCCTATAAGACGGACACTCTCAGCTCTGGGGCCAACGTCCTGACTTTC. The encoded protein is CAYKTDTLSSGANVLTF.

This clonotype has just one count. The V and J genes are TRBV27 and TRBJ1-1; D is unresolved. This CDR3 comprises 14 residues. V lost 0 bases, J lost 0 bases, and 5 bases lay in between. The germline V gene encodes CDR1 MNHEY and CDR2 SMNVEV (reference sequence). In DNA form, the CDR3 reads TGTGCCAGCAGTTTATCGTCAGTGAACACTGAAGCTTTCTTT. As protein: CASSLSSVNTEAFF.